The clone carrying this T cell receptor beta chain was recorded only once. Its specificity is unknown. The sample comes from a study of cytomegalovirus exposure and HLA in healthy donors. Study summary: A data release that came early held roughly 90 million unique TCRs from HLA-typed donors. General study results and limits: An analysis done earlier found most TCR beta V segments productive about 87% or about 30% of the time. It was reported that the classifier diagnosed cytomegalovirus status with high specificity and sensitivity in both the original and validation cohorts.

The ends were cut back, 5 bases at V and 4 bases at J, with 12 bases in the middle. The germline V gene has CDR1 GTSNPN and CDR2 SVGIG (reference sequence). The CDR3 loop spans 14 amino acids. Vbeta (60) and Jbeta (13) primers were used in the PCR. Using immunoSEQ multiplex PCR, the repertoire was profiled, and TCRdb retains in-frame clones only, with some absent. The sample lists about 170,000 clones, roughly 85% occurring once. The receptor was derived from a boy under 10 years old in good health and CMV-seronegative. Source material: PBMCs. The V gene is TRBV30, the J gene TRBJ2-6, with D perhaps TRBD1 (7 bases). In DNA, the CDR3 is TGTGCCTGGGGAGGGGGCCCAGGGGCCAACGTCCTGACTTTC. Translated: CAWGGGPGANVLTF.